These 22 T cell receptor beta chains came from one sample sequenced in a study of T-cell reconstitution after alpha-beta-depleted transplantation in children. Unique molecular identifiers were used in preparing the TCRbeta library. TCRdb reprocessed the PCR reads with MiXCR, giving one entry per CDR3 protein. The sample shows roughly 590,000 distinct CDR3 sequences, approximately 17% of them seen only once. The material sequenced was PBMCs from the stem cell graft donor, taken from the stem cell graft. The receptors were sampled from a human donor who donated a stem cell graft to a child with acute myeloid leukemia.

This clonotype appeared many times. The chain is built from TRBV27 and TRBJ2-6; 9 bases are a match to TRBD1. The CDR3 contains 17 residues. The V and J ends lost 7 bases and 3 bases, in that order; junction bases with no gene match: 10. The germline CDR1 and CDR2 sequences are MNHEY and SMNVEV (reference sequence). CDR3 DNA: TGTGCCAGCACCCATCTGTGGACAGGGGTTGGGGCCAACGTCCTGACTTTC. It yields the protein CASTHLWTGVGANVLTF.

There are many counts of this clonotype. V gene TRBV20-1 combines with J gene TRBJ2-1; no firm D call. V lost 7 bases and J 5 bases, leaving 9 bases between the germline ends. This CDR3 has 11 residues. CDR1 and CDR2 from the germline V gene are DFQATT and SNEGSKA (reference sequence). As DNA, the CDR3 is TGCAGTGTTCCGTGGAACAATGAGCAGTTCTTC. Protein product: CSVPWNNEQFF.

This clonotype came up a few times. The CDR3 spells CASSSGALSSYNEQFF. CDR3 coding DNA: TGCGCCAGCAGCTCTGGGGCGCTAAGCTCCTACAATGAGCAGTTCTTC. This chain connects TRBV5-1 to TRBJ2-1, with D possibly matching TRBD1 (5 bases). Per germline, CDR1 SGHRS and CDR2 YFSETQ. Trimming shortened V by 3 bases and J by 0 bases, and 13 bases separated the two germline ends. The CDR3 has 16 residues.

As for this clonotype: A much more abundant neighbour one base away suggests this may be a read error. The chain carries TRBV12-3 or TRBV12-4 and TRBJ2-1; 15 positions match TRBD2. The J segment lost 6 bases and the V segment lost 5 bases, leaving 2 bases of the junction unmatched. The CDR3 runs 15 residues. CDR3 loop: CASSGTSGGSNEQFF. The CDR3 DNA sequence: TGTGCCAGCAGTGGGACTAGCGGGGGGTCCAATGAGCAGTTCTTC.

This clonotype appeared a few times. The J gene is TRBJ2-3, the V gene TRBV7-9; 11 positions agree with TRBD2. The trim removed 5 bases at V and 4 bases at J, leaving 8 bases unmatched. CDR1 and CDR2 (germline): SEHNR, FQNEAQ (reference sequence). This CDR3 spans 16 amino acids. CDR3 sequence (DNA): TGTGCCAGCAGCACGTCACTAGCGGGGGCAGCAGATACGCAGTATTTT. It encodes CASSTSLAGAADTQYF.

This clonotype showed up many times. The chain uses TRBV29-1 and TRBJ1-1, with D tentatively TRBD1 (5 bases). V was pared by 5 bases and J by 0 bases, with 13 bases between. This CDR3 has 14 residues. Germline V gene sequence: CDR1 SQVTM, CDR2 ANQGSEA. The CDR3, as DNA: TGCAGCGTTCTGAGGGGAACCATGAACACTGAAGCTTTCTTT. Protein product: CSVLRGTMNTEAFF. Together with reference TRBV29-1 and TRBJ1-1, the CDR3 gives the full variable domain: SAVISQKPSRDICQRGTSLTIQCQVDSQVTMMFWYRQQPGQSLTLIATANQGSEATYESGFVIDKFPISRPNLTFSTLTVSNMSPEDSSIYLCSVLRGTMNTEAFFGQGTRLTVV.

This clonotype was seen more than once but under ten times. The V and J genes are TRBV6-2 or TRBV6-3 and TRBJ1-2; D perhaps matches TRBD1 (5 bases). This CDR3 comprises 12 residues. Germline loops: CDR1 MNHEY, CDR2 SVGEGT. The ends were cut back, 8 bases at V and 3 bases at J, with 10 bases in the middle. CDR3 residues: CASHRSDYGYTF. CDR3 in DNA: TGTGCCAGCCACAGGTCTGACTATGGCTACACCTTC.

V is TRBV7-2 and J is TRBJ2-2; TRBD1 matches at 8 bases. The V and J ends lost 2 bases and 4 bases, in that order; junction bases with no gene match: 6. Germline V CDR1 and CDR2: SGHTA, FQGNSA. The CDR3 covers 16 residues. The CDR3 nucleotides are TGTGCCAGCAGCTTATGGGCAGGGGGCTCCACCGGGGAGCTGTTTTTT. Translating it yields CASSLWAGGSTGELFF.

This clonotype was observed at least ten times. This rearrangement joins TRBV20-1 to TRBJ2-3; 7 nucleotides match TRBD2. V was pared by 5 bases and J by 1 base, with 6 bases of the junction left unmatched. Germline V gene data show CDR1 as DFQATT and CDR2 as SNEGSKA (reference sequence). This CDR3 contains 14 residues. The CDR3 DNA reads TGCAGTGCTGAACGCCGGGGGGGCACAGATACGCAGTATTTT. This gives the protein CSAERRGGTDTQYF.

This clonotype has ten or more counts. J is TRBJ2-3 and V is TRBV10-3, with D perhaps given as TRBD1 or TRBD2 (5 bases each). CDR1 is ENHRY and CDR2 is SYGVKD in the germline V gene. Trimming removed 6 bases at V and 0 bases at J, with 10 bases between. The CDR3 sequence is 14 residues long. The CDR3 DNA is TGTGCCATCAGGTGGGACGCTAGCACAGATACGCAGTATTTT. Its protein product is CAIRWDASTDTQYF.

The V and J genes are TRBV5-5 and TRBJ1-5; possibly TRBD1 for D (5 bases). This CDR3 is built from 15 residues. CDR1 SGHKS and CDR2 YYEKEE come from the germline V gene (reference sequence). Trimming removed 0 bases from V and 4 bases from J, with 11 bases in between. CDR3 sequence reads: CASSLVPGENQPQHF. The CDR3 nucleotides read TGTGCCAGCAGCTTGGTGCCGGGGGAGAATCAGCCCCAGCATTTT.

This chain joins TRBV12-3 or TRBV12-4 and TRBJ1-4; possibly TRBD1 for D (5 bases). This CDR3 comprises 13 residues. Between the trimmed V and J ends, which lost 10 bases and 10 bases, there was a span of 19 bases. DNA of the CDR3: TGTGCCACCAGAGCGCCGCTTGGGGGAAAACTGTTTTTT. Protein product: CATRAPLGGKLFF.

This clonotype was observed a few times. The V call is TRBV5-1, the J call TRBJ1-1; 7 bases map to TRBD1. This CDR3 has 17 residues. CDR1 is SGHRS, CDR2 YFSETQ, per germline. The junction had 10 bases not matched to a gene; V was cut back by 1 base and J by 1 base. CDR3 bases: TGCGCCAGCAGCTTGTCGGGTCAGGGGGGAACGAACACTGAAGCTTTCTTT. It translates to CASSLSGQGGTNTEAFF.

This clonotype was found many times. V and J are TRBV5-5 and TRBJ1-5; D not resolved. This CDR3 has 15 residues. V lost 2 bases, J lost 4 bases, and 13 bases lay in between. Per the germline V gene, CDR1 is SGHKS and CDR2 is YYEKEE (reference sequence). This CDR3 reads CASSFGHRLNQPQHF. CDR3 in DNA: TGTGCCAGCAGCTTTGGGCACCGACTTAATCAGCCCCAGCATTTT.

In its sample, this clonotype was seen a few times. The chain links TRBV20-1 to TRBJ1-6; D is perhaps TRBD1 (5 bases). Germline CDR1 is DFQATT and CDR2 is SNEGSKA (reference sequence). The CDR3 contains 14 residues. With 0 bases removed from V and 10 bases from J, the gap between germline ends came to 13 bases. The CDR3 nucleotides read TGCAGTGCTAGAGATCAGGGACGAGAATCACCCCTCCACTTT. Protein product: CSARDQGRESPLHF.

This clonotype was recorded many times. V and J are TRBV20-1 and TRBJ2-1, with D possibly being TRBD1 or TRBD2 (5 bases each). Germline values: CDR1 DFQATT, CDR2 SNEGSKA (reference sequence). The CDR3 sequence is 13 residues long. The V end lost 0 bases, the J end lost 4 bases, and 7 bases lay between the germline ends. CDR3 residues: CSARDEGYNEQFF. As DNA, the CDR3 is TGCAGTGCTAGAGACGAGGGGTACAATGAGCAGTTCTTC.

The table lists this clonotype with many counts. This chain links TRBV5-1 with TRBJ1-5; 8 bases are shared with TRBD1. There are 14 residues in the CDR3. Germline CDR1 and CDR2: SGHRS and YFSETQ. The junction had 0 bases not matched to a gene; V was cut back by 0 bases and J by 4 bases. The CDR3 DNA follows: TGCGCCAGCAGCTTGGGGACAGGGAATCAGCCCCAGCATTTT. As protein: CASSLGTGNQPQHF.

The V gene is TRBV5-1, the J gene TRBJ1-1, with 8 bases matching TRBD1. The ends lost 1 base at V and 2 bases at J; junction bases unmatched: 7. The CDR3 runs to 16 residues. Germline V gene lookup returns CDR1 SGHRS and CDR2 YFSETQ. CDR3 amino acids: CASSLLDRGGNTEAFF. CDR3 sequence (DNA): TGCGCCAGCAGCTTGCTCGACAGGGGAGGAAACACTGAAGCTTTCTTT. The whole variable domain, remainder taken from reference TRBV5-1 and TRBJ1-1, is KAGVTQTPRYLIKTRGQQVTLSCSPISGHRSVSWYQQTPGQGLQFLFEYFSETQRNKGNFPGRFSGRQFSNSRSEMNVSTLELGDSALYLCASSLLDRGGNTEAFFGQGTRLTVV.

The table lists this clonotype with many counts. The rearrangement links TRBV7-2 to TRBJ2-7; unclear D gene. The CDR3 runs to 11 residues. V lost 6 bases and J 0 bases, leaving 3 bases between the germline ends. Germline lookup yields CDR1 SGHTA and CDR2 FQGNSA. As DNA, the CDR3 is TGTGCCAGCAGTCGCTCCTACGAGCAGTACGTC. Protein sequence: CASSRSYEQYV.

The gene calls are TRBV4-2 and TRBJ1-3; tentatively, D is TRBD1 (6 bases). The CDR3 has 18 residues. Germline CDR1 reads LGHNA; CDR2 reads YNFKEQ. V shed 2 bases and J shed 0 bases, with 17 bases lying between them. The CDR3, as DNA: TGTGCCAGCAGCCAACTTGTAGACAGGCCGAGCTCTGGAAACACCATATATTTT. Protein product: CASSQLVDRPSSGNTIYF.

This rearrangement joins TRBV20-1 to TRBJ2-4, with D perhaps matching TRBD2 (6 bases). CDR1 DFQATT and CDR2 SNEGSKA come from the germline V gene (reference sequence). Trimming removed 3 bases at V and 6 bases at J, with 21 bases between. The CDR3 is made up of 16 amino acids. This CDR3 is CSASAPWDSHRNIQYF. The DNA for the CDR3 is TGCAGTGCTAGTGCCCCTTGGGACTCTCACCGAAACATTCAGTACTTC.

There are many counts of this clonotype. CDR3 bases: TGTGCCAGCAGCCCCGGCCCAAATCAGCCCCAGCATTTT. It specifies CASSPGPNQPQHF. The chain links TRBV12-3 or TRBV12-4 to TRBJ1-5, with unresolved D. Trimming removed 6 bases at V and 4 bases at J, with 10 bases between. The CDR3 has 13 amino acids.